The 23 T cell receptor beta chains reported below all come from one sample, sequenced in a study of T cell responses to AZD1222 COVID-19 vaccine. Sequencing used immunoSEQ multiplex PCR; TCRdb keeps in-frame clones, though not all of them. The sample contains 170,000 or so clones, about 85% of which appear only once. This specimen was peripheral blood, taken on day 0 of AZD1222 vaccination. These receptors were taken from an adult in good health.

The sample holds a few counts of this clone. This chain uses TRBV5-1 with TRBJ1-2; 9 bases fit TRBD1. The CDR3 is 15 amino acids. From germline, CDR1 is SGHRS and CDR2 YFSETQ. Germline trimming cut 2 bases from V and 4 bases from J; bases unmatched to any gene: 6. The CDR3 DNA is TGCGCCAGCAGCTTCCAACAGGGGGCGGGCTATGGCTACACCTTC. Protein: CASSFQQGAGYGYTF.

This chain joins TRBV6-5 and TRBJ1-3; TRBD1 might be the D (5 bases). Deletions cut 4 bases from V and 4 bases from J, with 14 bases between. In germline, CDR1 is MNHEY, CDR2 SVGAGI. CDR3 length: 15 residues. The chain's CDR3 is CASSSRGGVGNTIYF. The CDR3 bases are TGTGCCAGCAGTTCTCGGGGAGGGGTCGGAAACACCATATATTTT.

The CDR3 DNA reads TGTGCCAGCACCTCCGGGGGGTTAAACACTGAAGCTTTCTTT. Its protein product is CASTSGGLNTEAFF. The chain recombines TRBV6-5 with TRBJ1-1, with D tentatively TRBD1 (5 bases). The CDR3 has 14 amino acids. Germline V gene data show CDR1 as MNHEY and CDR2 as SVGAGI. V lost 7 bases, J lost 2 bases, and 14 bases lay in between.

This chain links TRBV6-5 with TRBJ2-2, with D perhaps TRBD2 (6 bases). The V gene lost 5 bases and the J gene lost 6 bases, with 16 bases spanning the gap. This CDR3 spans 15 amino acids. Germline CDR1 and CDR2: MNHEY and SVGAGI. Here the CDR3 DNA reads TGTGCCAGCAGTCCCCGGGACTTGTTCGCCGGGGAGCTGTTTTTT. Amino acids: CASSPRDLFAGELFF.

This clone was picked up one time. The chain carries TRBV7-8 and TRBJ1-4; D perhaps matches TRBD1 (5 bases). Trimming took 5 bases from V and 7 from J, leaving 14 bases between them. The CDR3 is 14 amino acids. The germline V gene has CDR1 SGHVS and CDR2 FQNEAQ. The DNA for the CDR3 is TGTGCCAGCAGCGTACGAAGGGACGGTGAAAAACTGTTTTTT. Encoded protein: CASSVRRDGEKLFF.

The CDR3 coding sequence is TGCGCCAGCAGCACCCTAGGACAGGGGAGGGCTTCACCCCTCCACTTT. Encoded protein: CASSTLGQGRASPLHF. J is TRBJ1-6 and V is TRBV5-1; 9 nucleotides align to TRBD1. V lost 4 bases, J lost 9 bases, and 11 bases stayed unmatched. From germline, CDR1 is SGHRS and CDR2 YFSETQ. CDR3 length: 16 amino acids.

This clone was picked up one time. The gene calls are TRBV5-1 and TRBJ1-6; TRBD1 is a possible D gene (5 bases). Germline V gives CDR1 SGHRS, CDR2 YFSETQ. CDR3 length: 15 residues. Trimming stripped 2 bases from V and 9 bases from J, with 15 bases between. In nucleotides, the CDR3 is TGCGCCAGCAGCTTCCAGGTCGATGGGGGTTCACCCCTCCACTTT. Protein: CASSFQVDGGSPLHF.

The rearrangement joins TRBV6-5 to TRBJ1-2; the D is unclear. The CDR3 extends over 12 amino acids. Trimming cost V 8 bases and J 4 bases, with 11 bases left between them. CDR1 and CDR2 (germline): MNHEY, SVGAGI. DNA of the CDR3: TGTGCCAGCCGACTCCTGTTCTATGGCTACACCTTC. This codes for CASRLLFYGYTF.

This clone occurred once. The V gene is TRBV5-1, the J gene TRBJ2-3, with D uncertain. The CDR3 is 17 amino acids. Trimming shortened V by 0 bases and J by 1 base, and 15 bases separated the two germline ends. In germline, CDR1 is SGHRS, CDR2 YFSETQ. CDR3 region: CASSLAPVGAGTDTQYF. In nucleotides, the CDR3 is TGCGCCAGCAGCTTGGCCCCAGTAGGAGCCGGCACAGATACGCAGTATTTT.

Written as DNA, the CDR3 is TGTGCCAGCAGCGACCCGACTAGCGGGGCATACACCGGGGAGCTGTTTTTT. Translating gives CASSDPTSGAYTGELFF. The chain recombines TRBV9 with TRBJ2-2, with 11 bases fitting TRBD2. V trimming: 3 bases; J trimming: 3 bases; junction bases outside the gene matches: 7. The length of the CDR3 is 17 residues. Germline CDR1 is SGDLS and CDR2 is YYNGEE. Based on the CDR3 plus reference TRBV9 and TRBJ2-2, the full variable domain is DSGVTQTPKHLITATGQRVTLRCSPRSGDLSVYWYQQSLDQGLQFLIQYYNGEERAKGNILERFSAQQFPDLHSELNLSSLELGDSALYFCASSDPTSGAYTGELFFGEGSRLTVL.

The rearrangement joins TRBV28 to TRBJ1-6; 7 bases agree with TRBD1. The CDR3 sequence is 16 residues long. With V trimmed by 5 bases and J by 7 bases, 11 bases remained unmatched. Per germline, CDR1 MDHEN and CDR2 SYDVKM. The CDR3 bases are TGTGCCAGCAGTCATCCTCCGGGACAGAGGAATTCACCCCTCCACTTT. It encodes CASSHPPGQRNSPLHF. Supplemented by reference TRBV28 and TRBJ1-6, the full variable domain reads DVKVTQSSRYLVKRTGEKVFLECVQDMDHENMFWYRQDPGLGLRLIYFSYDVKMKEKGDIPEGYSVSREKKERFSLILESASTNQTSMYLCASSHPPGQRNSPLHFGNGTRLTVT.

The V gene is TRBV6-5, the J gene TRBJ1-1; 8 bases line up with TRBD1. CDR1 and CDR2 from the germline V gene are MNHEY and SVGAGI. Losses at the gene ends were 7 bases for V and 8 bases for J; bases not matched to a gene: 9. The CDR3 covers 13 residues. As DNA, the CDR3 is TGTGCCAGCACGGGACAGGCGGGAGCAGAAGCTTTCTTT. This gives the protein CASTGQAGAEAFF.

The chain joins TRBV28 to TRBJ1-6, with 7 bases aligning to TRBD1. This CDR3 is built from 17 residues. The germline V gene encodes CDR1 MDHEN and CDR2 SYDVKM. V shed 5 bases and J 2 bases; nucleotides not matched to a gene: 9. The CDR3 spells CASSQRTGHTYNSPLHF. DNA of the CDR3: TGTGCCAGCAGTCAGAGGACAGGACATACCTATAATTCACCCCTCCACTTT.

The genes are TRBV30 and TRBJ1-2; 8 bases match TRBD1. The CDR3 loop spans 15 amino acids. Germline V CDR1 and CDR2: GTSNPN, SVGIG (reference sequence). J lost 7 bases, V lost 0 bases, and 10 bases had no gene match. CDR3 loop: CAWSVGFAGGSGYTF. CDR3 DNA: TGTGCCTGGAGTGTAGGCTTCGCAGGGGGCAGTGGCTACACCTTC.

In its sample, this clone was seen once. The CDR3 DNA sequence: TGTGCCAGCAGCGACCGGGGACTAGCGGGAGGGAACCACGAGCAGTACTTC. This codes for CASSDRGLAGGNHEQYF. V and J are TRBV9 and TRBJ2-7, with 16 bases aligning to TRBD2. With V trimmed by 3 bases and J by 5 bases, 8 bases remained unmatched. Germline V gene data show CDR1 as SGDLS and CDR2 as YYNGEE. The CDR3 has 17 residues.

This chain uses TRBV16 with TRBJ2-7, with D possibly being TRBD2 (7 bases). This CDR3 spans 16 amino acids. Trimming pared 0 bases from V and 2 bases from J, leaving 14 bases between. Germline CDR1 is KGHSY and CDR2 is FQNENV. CDR3 in amino acids: CASSQSAGRGAYEQYF. In DNA form, the CDR3 reads TGTGCCAGCAGCCAATCCGCAGGGAGGGGGGCCTACGAGCAGTACTTC.

The chain uses TRBV2 and TRBJ2-5, with D possibly matching TRBD2 (7 bases). The CDR3 is 18 residues long. Germline V lookup: CDR1 SNHLY, CDR2 FYNNEI. With 5 bases removed from V and 0 bases from J, the gap between germline ends came to 22 bases. The CDR3 reads CASSPPGVLAAYQETQYF. For the CDR3, the DNA is TGTGCCAGCAGTCCACCAGGGGTCCTAGCGGCGTACCAAGAGACCCAGTACTTC.

The chain combines TRBV6-1 with TRBJ2-1; D tentatively reads TRBD1 or TRBD2 (6 bases each). This CDR3 has 20 residues. V lost 2 bases and J 2 bases, leaving 25 bases between the germline ends. Germline V gene sequence: CDR1 MNHNS, CDR2 SASEGT. CDR3 DNA sequence: TGTGCCAGCAGTGAACAGGGTGGGGGCGGTTGGCGGGACCCCTACAATGAGCAGTTCTTC. This gives the protein CASSEQGGGGWRDPYNEQFF.

The chain employs TRBV10-1 and TRBJ2-1; no clear D gene. Per the germline V gene, CDR1 is WNHNN and CDR2 is SYGVQD (reference sequence). The germline V and J ends were trimmed by 2 bases and 7 bases, with 12 bases remaining between them. There are 14 residues in the CDR3. The CDR3 DNA is TGCGCCAGCAGTGAGACTACCCCTGGGAATGAGCAGTTCTTC. Amino acid sequence: CASSETTPGNEQFF.

The J gene is TRBJ1-3, the V gene TRBV9; D unclear. V was cut by 0 bases and J by 0 bases, with 10 bases left in between. Germline CDR1 is SGDLS and CDR2 is YYNGEE. The CDR3 totals 16 residues. DNA for the CDR3: TGTGCCAGCAGCGTAGGGCAGTCCCGCTCTGGAAACACCATATATTTT. Amino acid sequence: CASSVGQSRSGNTIYF.

The V call is TRBV6-5, the J call TRBJ2-2; 7 nucleotides agree with TRBD1. CDR1 is MNHEY and CDR2 is SVGAGI in the germline V gene. After removal of 2 bases from V and 1 base from J, the junction contained 4 bases not matched to a gene. There are 16 residues in the CDR3. CDR3 sequence reads: CASSYRGQMNTGELFF. The CDR3 DNA follows: TGTGCCAGCAGTTACCGGGGACAGATGAACACCGGGGAGCTGTTTTTT.

V is TRBV9 and J is TRBJ1-2; D perhaps matches TRBD1 (6 bases). This CDR3 is built from 20 residues. Trimming pared 4 bases from V and 0 bases from J, leaving 28 bases between. Germline values: CDR1 SGDLS, CDR2 YYNGEE. CDR3 sequence (DNA): TGTGCCAGCAGCCCCCACTCCCCGGGATTAGGGGGGGCTGCTAACTATGGCTACACCTTC. Protein: CASSPHSPGLGGAANYGYTF.

This chain joins TRBV3-1 (or the pseudogene TRBV3-2) and TRBJ2-5, with 7 bases lining up with TRBD2. The CDR3 is made up of 15 amino acids. Trimming at V came to 1 base and at J to 5 bases, leaving 7 bases not matched to a gene. Germline V CDR1 and CDR2: LGHDT, YNNKEL (reference sequence). The CDR3 reads CASSQAGAGVETQYF. CDR3 in DNA: TGTGCCAGCAGCCAAGCTGGCGCGGGAGTGGAGACCCAGTACTTC.